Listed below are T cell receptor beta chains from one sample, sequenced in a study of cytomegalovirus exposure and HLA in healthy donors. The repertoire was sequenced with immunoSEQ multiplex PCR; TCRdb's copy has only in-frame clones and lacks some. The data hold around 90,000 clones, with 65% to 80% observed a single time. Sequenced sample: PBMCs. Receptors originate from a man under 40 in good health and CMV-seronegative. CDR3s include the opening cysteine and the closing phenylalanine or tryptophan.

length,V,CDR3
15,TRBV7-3,CASSLTGPGWSGYTF
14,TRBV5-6,CASSFVDNSYEQYF
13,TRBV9,CASSTYSNQPQHF
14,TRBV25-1,CASSEPGWADTQYF
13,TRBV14,CASSQDFVDRRFF
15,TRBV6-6,CASSYPGGLTGELFF
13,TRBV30,CAWTTGHSYGYTF
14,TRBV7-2,CASSRDRGQETQYF
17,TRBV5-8,CASSFGGGTPSTDTQYF
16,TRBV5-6,CASSLVGGISGNTIYF
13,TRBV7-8,CASSSDGTGIQHF
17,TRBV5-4,CASSSPGGGVNTGELFF
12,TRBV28,CASSTQFYGYTF
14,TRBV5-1,CASSPMGAGDTQYF
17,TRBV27,CASSSTGTGGLPYEQYF
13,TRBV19,CASSTQGDTEAFF
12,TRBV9,CASSPRLNEQFF
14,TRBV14,CASSQAIAVYEQYF
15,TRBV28,CASSFGTGYSYEQYF
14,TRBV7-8,CASSLWTGNQPQHF
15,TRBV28,CASSPGTSSSYEQYF
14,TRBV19,CASGLAGVSYEQYF
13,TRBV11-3,CASRGGMNTEAFF
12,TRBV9,CASSVSTDTQYF
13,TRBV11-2,CASSYVRGTEAFF